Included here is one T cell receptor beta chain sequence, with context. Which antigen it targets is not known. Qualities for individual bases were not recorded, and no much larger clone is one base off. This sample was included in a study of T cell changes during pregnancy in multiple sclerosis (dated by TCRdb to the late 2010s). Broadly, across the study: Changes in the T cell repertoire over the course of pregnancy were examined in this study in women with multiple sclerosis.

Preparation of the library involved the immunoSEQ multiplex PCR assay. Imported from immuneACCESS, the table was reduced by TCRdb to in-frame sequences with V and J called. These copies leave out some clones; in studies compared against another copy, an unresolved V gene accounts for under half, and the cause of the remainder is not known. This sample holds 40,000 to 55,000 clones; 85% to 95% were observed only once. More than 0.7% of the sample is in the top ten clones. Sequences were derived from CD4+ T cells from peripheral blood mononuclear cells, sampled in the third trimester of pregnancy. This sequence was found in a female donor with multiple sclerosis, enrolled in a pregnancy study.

The DNA is as follows: TGTGCCAGCAGCTTAGGCGGGGGGGGCCACGAGCAGTACTTC. It is translated as CASSLGGGGHEQYF. The receptor chain draws on TRBV5-6 and TRBJ2-7; 9 of the junction bases match TRBD2. CDR1 and CDR2, looked up from the germline V gene, are SGHDT and YYEEEE. The CDR3 sequence holds 14 residues, the cysteine and phenylalanine included. Only the CDR3 portion is preserved as DNA: 42 bases, with reading frame beginning at the first base. The germline V end is reduced by 2 bases and the J end by 5 bases; junction bases left unmatched: 5.